One and the same sample provided the 29 T cell receptor beta chains below, sequenced in a study of blood T cell repertoires in COVID-19. Repertoires were generated with immunoSEQ multiplex PCR, while TCRdb's copy carries only in-frame clones and drops some. The data show fewer than 500,000 clones, with around 84% seen just once and around 1.1% held by the top ten. The sequencing sample was made of peripheral blood. The receptors were gathered from a human donor with acute or convalescent COVID-19. The donor label of this sample is uncertain.

This clone was counted at least ten times. The J gene is TRBJ2-1, the V gene TRBV2; possible D gene TRBD1, 5 bases. The germline V gene has CDR1 SNHLY and CDR2 FYNNEI. The V end was cut by 7 bases, the J end by 5 bases, with 12 bases between. This CDR3 region has 13 residues. The CDR3 DNA reads as TGTGCCAGCACTCTCGACAGAAACAATGAGCAGTTCTTC. It specifies CASTLDRNNEQFF.

V usage is TRBV19 and J usage is TRBJ1-5; TRBD1 aligns across 8 bases. The J segment lost 6 bases and the V segment lost 3 bases, leaving 7 bases of the junction unmatched. The CDR3 is 15 amino acids. Germline loops: CDR1 LNHDA, CDR2 SQIVND (reference sequence). The CDR3 nucleotides read TGTGCCAGTAGTATGCGACAGGGGCGCCGTCAGCCCCAGCATTTT. This translates into CASSMRQGRRQPQHF.

The gene calls are TRBV27 and TRBJ2-3; D possibly corresponds to TRBD1 (6 bases). CDR1 is MNHEY and CDR2 is SMNVEV in the germline V gene (reference sequence). V was trimmed by 7 bases and J by 5 bases, leaving 22 bases between them. The CDR3 has 16 residues. CDR3 loop: CASTLRGWQGIDTQYF. The DNA of the CDR3 is TGTGCCAGCACCTTAAGGGGATGGCAGGGGATAGATACGCAGTATTTT.

J is TRBJ2-5 and V is TRBV5-4; no clear D gene. Deletions cut 0 bases from V and 1 base from J, with 4 bases between. Germline values: CDR1 SGHNT, CDR2 YYREEE (reference sequence). The CDR3 spans 13 residues. The DNA for the CDR3 is TGTGCCAGCAGCTTGGCGGTCCAAGAGACCCAGTACTTC. This gives the protein CASSLAVQETQYF.

The chain links TRBV18 to TRBJ2-1, with 7 bases identical to TRBD2. The CDR3 contains 14 residues. The junction had 12 bases not matched to a gene; V was cut back by 3 bases and J by 13 bases. Germline loops: CDR1 KGHSH, CDR2 LQKENI. The CDR3 reads CASSPKGLGGPQFF. As DNA, the CDR3 is TGTGCCAGCTCACCGAAAGGACTAGGTGGCCCCCAGTTCTTC.

V usage is TRBV9 and J usage is TRBJ1-2, with D possibly matching TRBD1 (5 bases). The V end lost 2 bases, the J end lost 4 bases, and 15 bases lay between the germline ends. Germline values: CDR1 SGDLS, CDR2 YYNGEE. This CDR3 region has 15 residues. The chain's CDR3 is CASSVHRRRGYGYTF. CDR3 DNA: TGTGCCAGCAGCGTTCACCGGAGAAGGGGCTATGGCTACACCTTC.

V usage is TRBV19 and J usage is TRBJ2-4; D unclear. Germline lookup yields CDR1 LNHDA and CDR2 SQIVND (reference sequence). Trimming left V 5 bases short and J 0 bases short, with 14 bases between. The CDR3 runs to 16 residues. The DNA for the CDR3 is TGTGCCAGTAGTGCTCAGGCCCGGCGAGCCAAAAACATTCAGTACTTC. This gives the protein CASSAQARRAKNIQYF. Complete variable domain (other parts from reference TRBV19 and TRBJ2-4): DGGITQSPKYLFRKEGQNVTLSCEQNLNHDAMYWYRQDPGQGLRLIYYSQIVNDFQKGDIAEGYSVSREKKESFPLTVTSAQKNPTAFYLCASSAQARRAKNIQYFGAGTRLSVL.

This clone came up once. CDR3: CASSFPGYYNEQFF. In DNA, the CDR3 is TGTGCCAGCAGTTTCCCGGGGTACTACAATGAGCAGTTCTTC. This chain uses TRBV28 with TRBJ2-1; tentatively, D is TRBD2 (5 bases). The CDR3 spans 14 residues. V was clipped by 3 bases and J by 3 bases, with 9 bases between them. In germline, CDR1 is MDHEN, CDR2 SYDVKM.

This CDR3 is CAWSEGVGTEAFF. In DNA form, the CDR3 reads TGTGCCTGGAGTGAAGGGGTGGGGACTGAAGCTTTCTTT. V and J are TRBV30 and TRBJ1-1; D perhaps matches TRBD1 (5 bases). With 1 base removed from V and 5 bases from J, the gap between germline ends came to 11 bases. The CDR3 spans 13 residues. Germline V gene sequence: CDR1 GTSNPN, CDR2 SVGIG (reference sequence).

The chain uses TRBV12-5 and TRBJ1-4; D not resolved. Germline values: CDR1 LGHNT, CDR2 FRNRAP. Trimming took off 6 bases at V and 7 bases at J, with 12 bases between the two ends. The CDR3 totals 13 residues. The CDR3 spells CASGLEGGEKLFF. CDR3 nucleotide sequence: TGTGCTAGTGGCCTTGAGGGAGGTGAAAAACTGTTTTTT.

The J gene is TRBJ2-2, the V gene TRBV6-5; 10 nucleotides match TRBD1. Trimming removed 2 bases from V and 6 bases from J; junction bases left unmatched: 3. Germline V CDR1 and CDR2: MNHEY, SVGAGI. The CDR3 has 15 amino acids. The CDR3 reads CASSYDRGLAGELFF. CDR3 sequence (DNA): TGTGCCAGCAGTTACGACAGGGGGCTCGCCGGGGAGCTGTTTTTT.

V gene TRBV10-3 combines with J gene TRBJ1-2; D not certain. Germline CDR1 ENHRY, CDR2 SYGVKD. Trimming took off 4 bases at V and 5 bases at J, with 17 bases between the two ends. This CDR3 has 15 residues. The DNA of the CDR3 is TGTGCCATCAGTGCCGGGGAACCCCCTGGATATGGCTACACCTTC. It yields the protein CAISAGEPPGYGYTF.

J is TRBJ1-5 and V is TRBV27; perhaps TRBD1 as D (6 bases). Germline-derived CDR1 and CDR2 are MNHEY and SMNVEV (reference sequence). The V and J ends lost 5 bases and 1 base respectively, with 18 bases between them. The CDR3 is made up of 17 amino acids. CDR3 DNA: TGTGCCAGCAGTAAATACACAGGGCGGAGGAGCAATCAGCCCCAGCATTTT. Residues: CASSKYTGRRSNQPQHF.

The V gene is TRBV30, the J gene TRBJ1-2, with D possibly matching TRBD1 (6 bases). Germline CDR1 is GTSNPN and CDR2 is SVGIG (reference sequence). The CDR3 is 14 amino acids. The V end lost 6 bases, the J end lost 5 bases, and 19 bases lay between the germline ends. The CDR3 here is CACEKRQEKYGYTF. Here the CDR3 DNA reads TGTGCCTGCGAAAAAAGACAGGAGAAGTATGGCTACACCTTC.

The V and J genes are TRBV19 and TRBJ1-5; D remains ambiguous. Germline-derived CDR1 and CDR2 are LNHDA and SQIVND (reference sequence). The CDR3 length is 14 residues. Trimming pared 7 bases from V and 2 bases from J, leaving 12 bases between. The CDR3 nucleotides are TGTGCCAGTAACCAGGAACTCCGCAATCAGCCCCAGCATTTT. It translates to CASNQELRNQPQHF.

V gene TRBV19 combines with J gene TRBJ1-2; 8 bases fit TRBD1. This CDR3 is 14 amino acids long. V shed 6 bases and J 3 bases; nucleotides not matched to a gene: 6. Germline V lookup: CDR1 LNHDA, CDR2 SQIVND (reference sequence). CDR3 sequence: CASSGQGLDYGYTF. The CDR3 region has the DNA TGTGCCAGTAGCGGACAGGGCCTTGACTATGGCTACACCTTC.

V is TRBV24-1 and J is TRBJ2-5, with D possibly matching TRBD1 (6 bases). V was cut by 2 bases and J by 5 bases, with 17 bases left in between. Germline V gene sequence: CDR1 KGHDR, CDR2 SFDVKD. The CDR3 runs 16 residues. DNA for the CDR3: TGTGCCACCAGTGATTCCCTGGGGGCCGGTGGGGAGACCCAGTACTTC. This gives the protein CATSDSLGAGGETQYF.

The gene calls are TRBV18 and TRBJ1-1; 7 bases match TRBD1. CDR1 and CDR2 from the germline V gene are KGHSH and LQKENI. V was pared by 6 bases and J by 5 bases, with 9 bases of the junction left unmatched. The CDR3 consists of 14 residues. The CDR3 region has the DNA TGTGCCAGCTCCATGGACAGGAGGAATACTGAAGCTTTCTTT. Protein product: CASSMDRRNTEAFF.

This clone turned up a few times. The V call is TRBV4-1, the J call TRBJ2-7; no firm D call. There are 14 residues in the CDR3. V was shortened by 0 bases and J by 6 bases, with 12 bases between the two germline ends. Germline CDR1 reads MGHRA; CDR2 reads YSYEKL. CDR3 sequence reads: CASSQDRWAGEQYF. The CDR3 nucleotides read TGCGCCAGCAGCCAAGATAGGTGGGCAGGCGAGCAGTACTTC.

The sample holds a few counts of this clone. V is TRBV5-1 and J is TRBJ2-1; possibly TRBD1 for D (6 bases). The germline V gene has CDR1 SGHRS and CDR2 YFSETQ. The V and J ends lost 6 bases and 8 bases respectively, with 18 bases between them. This CDR3 region has 14 residues. The CDR3 coding sequence is TGCGCCAGCAAGCAGGGGCTCCTGCGGGATGAGCAGTTCTTC. Translated: CASKQGLLRDEQFF.

A single count supports this clone. The V call is TRBV29-1, the J call TRBJ1-2; no clear D gene. Deletions cut 8 bases from V and 6 bases from J, with 4 bases between. This CDR3 comprises 8 residues. The germline gives CDR1 SQVTM, CDR2 ANQGSEA. The CDR3, as DNA: TGCAGCTCTAATGGCTACACCTTC. Its protein product is CSSNGYTF.

This clone occurred once. The chain joins TRBV6-5 to TRBJ2-7; a possible D gene is TRBD2 (5 bases). Between the trimmed V and J ends, which lost 6 bases and 7 bases, there was a span of 22 bases. The germline gives CDR1 MNHEY, CDR2 SVGAGI. The CDR3 is 15 residues long. The CDR3 DNA sequence: TGTGCCAGCAGCCCGATTCGGCAGGAGACTAAAGAGCAGTACTTC. Protein product: CASSPIRQETKEQYF.

This chain joins TRBV7-9 and TRBJ2-3; 7 bases line up with TRBD2. The CDR3 runs 15 residues. The ends lost 2 bases at V and 2 bases at J; junction bases unmatched: 4. Per germline, CDR1 SEHNR and CDR2 FQNEAQ (reference sequence). The CDR3 is CASSLRREPTDTQYF. The CDR3 nucleotides read TGTGCCAGCAGCTTAAGGCGGGAGCCCACAGATACGCAGTATTTT.

The chain has TRBV18 and TRBJ1-2; D may be TRBD1 (6 bases). V lost 6 bases to trimming and J lost 2 bases, with 19 bases between them. The CDR3 has 16 amino acids. From germline, CDR1 is KGHSH and CDR2 LQKENI. The CDR3 reads CASSATGMPSNYGYTF. The DNA for the CDR3 is TGTGCCAGCTCCGCGACAGGCATGCCTTCCAACTATGGCTACACCTTC.

The genes are TRBV28 and TRBJ1-4; no clear D gene. Germline CDR1 reads MDHEN; CDR2 reads SYDVKM. V gave up 3 bases and J gave up 8 bases, with 10 bases separating them. The CDR3 spans 13 residues. The CDR3 reads CASSLNVVEKLFF. CDR3 DNA: TGTGCCAGCAGTTTGAATGTAGTAGAAAAACTGTTTTTT.

The count of this clone is one. The CDR3 DNA sequence: TGTGCCACCAGCAGGAAAGGGGGAAGCCCTGAAGCTTTCTTT. The encoded protein is CATSRKGGSPEAFF. The rearrangement joins TRBV15 to TRBJ1-1, with D possibly matching TRBD1 (6 bases). CDR1 is LNHNV and CDR2 is YYDKDF in the germline V gene (reference sequence). The CDR3 covers 14 residues. The ends were cut back, 3 bases at V and 6 bases at J, with 14 bases in the middle.

The V call is TRBV3-1 (or the pseudogene TRBV3-2), the J call TRBJ1-4, with a possible D match to TRBD1 (5 bases). V gave up 1 base and J gave up 6 bases, with 9 bases separating them. Germline CDR1 and CDR2: LGHDT and YNNKEL (reference sequence). The CDR3 loop spans 14 amino acids. Written as DNA, the CDR3 is TGTGCCAGCAGCCAAGCGGTGACAGATGAAAAACTGTTTTTT. Amino acid sequence: CASSQAVTDEKLFF.

The genes are TRBV7-9 and TRBJ2-1, with 7 bases that match TRBD1. The CDR3 loop spans 15 amino acids. The germline V gene has CDR1 SEHNR and CDR2 FQNEAQ (reference sequence). Trimming removed 3 bases from V and 0 bases from J; junction bases left unmatched: 2. The CDR3 sequence: CASSLGDSSYNEQFF. CDR3 DNA: TGTGCCAGCAGCTTGGGGGACAGCTCCTACAATGAGCAGTTCTTC.

V is TRBV5-6 and J is TRBJ1-2; weak D call: TRBD1 (5 bases). Germline CDR1 SGHDT, CDR2 YYEEEE. The CDR3 runs 14 residues. V lost 1 base and J lost 4, with 11 bases in between. In DNA form, the CDR3 reads TGTGCCAGCAGCTTGTACTCCAGGGCCTATGGCTACACCTTC. This codes for CASSLYSRAYGYTF. The entire variable domain, with the rest obtained from reference TRBV5-6 and TRBJ1-2, is as follows: DAGVTQSPTHLIKTRGQQVTLRCSPKSGHDTVSWYQQALGQGPQFIFQYYEEEERQRGNFPDRFSGHQFPNYSSELNVNALLLGDSALYLCASSLYSRAYGYTFGSGTRLTVV.